These T cell receptor beta chains were read from a single sample in a study of blood T cells in healthy people across ages. TCRdb reanalysed the 5' RACE reads using MiXCR and keeps one entry per CDR3 protein. The repertoire holds roughly 2 million distinct CDR3 sequences, with around 48% as singletons. The specimen was blood. These receptors were obtained from a woman in her thirties or forties in good health. The CDR3 runs from the conserved cysteine through the conserved F or W. D genes are given only for firm matches. Not all rows give a size; the values are once, few, many and, for expanded clones, a class.

j_call | d_call | v_call | clone_size | cdr3_nt | cdr3_aa
TRBJ1-1 | . | TRBV4-3 | few | TGCGCCAGCAGCCAAAACTCTAGGATGAACACTGAAGCTTTCTTT | CASSQNSRMNTEAFF
TRBJ2-3 | TRBD2 | TRBV9 | . | TGTGCCAGCAGCGTAGTGGCTAGCGGGGGGTTCACAGATACGCAGTATTTT | CASSVVASGGFTDTQYF
TRBJ1-5 | . | TRBV7-2 | few | TGTGCCAGCAGCACCCGCAGGGATAGCAATCAGCCCCAGCATTTT | CASSTRRDSNQPQHF
TRBJ2-5 | . | TRBV7-6 | . | TGTGCCAGCACCTCATCCATTCCGGACGGGGAAGAGACCCAGTACTTC | CASTSSIPDGEETQYF
TRBJ1-1 | TRBD1 | TRBV20-1 | . | TGCAGGTCCCCGTCGGGGGACAGAGGTGAAGCTTTCTTT | CRSPSGDRGEAFF
TRBJ2-3 | TRBD2 | TRBV11-2 | . | TGTGCCAGCAGCCTGAATGGACTAGCGGGGGGTGAAACTAGCACAGATACGCAGTATTTT | CASSLNGLAGGETSTDTQYF
TRBJ2-7 | TRBD1 | TRBV29-1 | . | TGCAGCGTTTCCCGGGACAGGCCTTACGAGCAGTACTTC | CSVSRDRPYEQYF
TRBJ2-1 | . | TRBV6-5 | . | TGTGCCAGCAGTTACGGCCCGGACAGACTCTCCTACAATGAGCAGTTCTTC | CASSYGPDRLSYNEQFF
TRBJ2-3 | . | TRBV28 | . | TGTGCCAGCAGTAGGGCAGGGGCACAATATACGCAGTATTTT | CASSRAGAQYTQYF
TRBJ2-3 | TRBD1 | TRBV6-2/TRBV6-3 | . | TGTGCCAGCAGTTACTTATCCGGGACAGGGTACACAGATACGCAGTATTTT | CASSYLSGTGYTDTQYF
TRBJ2-5 | . | TRBV29-1 | . | TGCAGCGTTGAAGAAGGGCCAGGACAAGAGACCCAGTACTTC | CSVEEGPGQETQYF
TRBJ2-1 | . | TRBV7-2 | . | TGTGCCAGCAGCCGAGAACAGGTTGTAAGATACAATGAGCAGTTCTTC | CASSREQVVRYNEQFF
TRBJ2-4 | . | TRBV4-1 | . | TGCGCCAGCAGCCAAGACATGGGGGGGACAGTTAGACCCTACAATGAGCAGTACTTC | CASSQDMGGTVRPYNEQYF
TRBJ2-6 | . | TRBV12-3/TRBV12-4 | . | TGTGCCAGCAGTTCACAGGGCCTTGGGGCCAACGTCCTGACTTTC | CASSSQGLGANVLTF
TRBJ1-3 | TRBD1 | TRBV7-8 | once | TGTGCCAGCAGCATCAATTCGGACAGGGCTGACACCATATATTTT | CASSINSDRADTIYF
TRBJ2-7 | . | TRBV5-6 | . | TGTGCCAGCAGCTCGACACAGGTATTCTACGAGCAGTACTTC | CASSSTQVFYEQYF
TRBJ1-1 | . | TRBV4-1 | . | TGCGCCAGCAGCCAAGACCCGGGTTGGGGCACTGAAGCTTTCTTT | CASSQDPGWGTEAFF
TRBJ2-7 | . | TRBV9 | many | TGTGCCAGCAGCGGCAGCTCCTACGAGCAGTACTTC | CASSGSSYEQYF
TRBJ2-1 | TRBD2 | TRBV7-9 | . | TGTGCCAGCAGCCCCTGGACTAGCGGTTTCTACAATGAGCAGTTCTTC | CASSPWTSGFYNEQFF
TRBJ2-3 | TRBD1 | TRBV28 | . | TGTGCCACCAGTTGGGGCAGGGGGAGCACAGATACGCAGTATTTT | CATSWGRGSTDTQYF
TRBJ2-6 | . | TRBV13 | . | TGTGCCAGCAGCAGGAGGGCAGGGGGTACTGGGGCCAACGTCCTGACTTTC | CASSRRAGGTGANVLTF
TRBJ2-1 | TRBD2 | TRBV20-1 | few | TGCAGTGCTAGAGATCCCATTCCAGGACTAGCAGAGTACAATGAGCAGTTCTTC | CSARDPIPGLAEYNEQFF
TRBJ2-1 | TRBD2 | TRBV5-1 | . | TGCGCCAGCAGCTTGGTGCTAGCGGGGGGCCAGTTCTTC | CASSLVLAGGQFF
TRBJ1-1 | . | TRBV27 | few | TGTGCCAGCTCAATCGGGGGGAACACTGAAGCTTTCTTT | CASSIGGNTEAFF
TRBJ2-6 | TRBD1 | TRBV11-2 | . | TGTGCCAGCAGCGTAAGACAGGGTGGGGCCAACGTCCTGACTTTC | CASSVRQGGANVLTF
TRBJ1-6 | . | TRBV20-1 | few | TGCAGTGCTTTTTCACCAGGACAGTATAATTCACCCCTCCACTTT | CSAFSPGQYNSPLHF
TRBJ2-3 | . | TRBV5-1 | few | TGCGCCAGCAGCTTGGGCATCGACACGGGCGCAGATACGCAGTATTTT | CASSLGIDTGADTQYF
TRBJ2-7 | . | TRBV12-3/TRBV12-4 | few | TGTGCCAGCAGTTTAGCGGGTAGGGGGAATCCCTACGAGCAGTACTTC | CASSLAGRGNPYEQYF
TRBJ2-7 | TRBD1 | TRBV2 | . | TGTGCCAGCAGGTCGCAGACAGGGAACTACGAGCAGTACTTC | CASRSQTGNYEQYF
TRBJ2-7 | TRBD1 | TRBV5-1 | few | TGCGCCAGCAGCCTGCGGACAGGGGGCTCGGGCTACGAGCAGTACTTC | CASSLRTGGSGYEQYF
TRBJ2-7 | . | TRBV20-1 | . | TGCAGTGCTAATACAGACATCGATGAGCAGTACTTC | CSANTDIDEQYF
TRBJ2-5 | . | TRBV20-1 | . | TGCAGTGCCGACGGGATCCTGGGGGGAGAGACCCAGTACTTC | CSADGILGGETQYF
TRBJ1-5 | . | TRBV21-1 | . | TGTGCCAGCAGCCTGTCTTACCAGCGCCAACAAGAAGATCAGCCCCAGCATTTT | CASSLSYQRQQEDQPQHF
TRBJ2-3 | TRBD2 | TRBV5-1 | . | TGCGCCAGCAGCTTGGGGGGACTAGCGGTTAGCACAGATACGCAGTATTTT | CASSLGGLAVSTDTQYF
TRBJ1-3 | . | TRBV6-5 | . | TGTGCCAGCAGAGATCAGGGAACTGGAAACACCATATATTTT | CASRDQGTGNTIYF
TRBJ2-3 | TRBD2 | TRBV20-1 | . | TGCAGTGCTCCTCGACTAGCGGGGGCGGTAGATACGCAGTATTTT | CSAPRLAGAVDTQYF
TRBJ2-4 | TRBD1 | TRBV2 | . | TGTGCCAGCAGGTCGACCCACACAGGGGCCAAAAGCATTCAGTACTTC | CASRSTHTGAKSIQYF
TRBJ1-1 | . | TRBV6-5 | . | TGTGCCAGCAGTCCGACCGGCAGAATGAACACTGAAGCTTTCTTT | CASSPTGRMNTEAFF
TRBJ2-7 | TRBD1 | TRBV4-1 | . | TGCGCCAGCAGCCAACCGGACAGGGGGCTCTACGAGCAGTACTTC | CASSQPDRGLYEQYF
TRBJ2-4 | . | TRBV4-3 | few | TGCGCCAGCAGCCAAGACGGCCGTGGAGGAAACATTCAGTACTTC | CASSQDGRGGNIQYF
TRBJ2-5 | TRBD2 | TRBV4-3 | few | TGCGCCAGCAGCCAAGATAGGCTAGCGGGGGAAGAGACCCAGTACTTC | CASSQDRLAGEETQYF
TRBJ1-1 | TRBD1 | TRBV14 | . | TGTGCCAGCAGACTCAGGACAGGGGCAGGGGTGAACACTGAAGCTTTCTTT | CASRLRTGAGVNTEAFF
TRBJ1-2 | TRBD1 | TRBV2 | . | TGTGCCAGCAGTGTGGACAGGGGAATTTACTATGGCTACACCTTC | CASSVDRGIYYGYTF
TRBJ2-3 | . | TRBV9 | . | TGTGCCAGCAGCGTACCAGACCCCACAGATACGCAGTATTTT | CASSVPDPTDTQYF
TRBJ2-5 | . | TRBV4-2 | . | TGTGCCAGCAGCCAAGATATTGGGGGGGCCCAAGAGACCCAGTACTTC | CASSQDIGGAQETQYF
TRBJ2-1 | TRBD2 | TRBV29-1 | . | TGCAGCGTTGGAGGGGCGGGGGGGGAGAATGAGCAGTTCTTC | CSVGGAGGENEQFF
TRBJ2-1 | . | TRBV11-3 | few | TGTGCCAGCAGCTTAGAACGGAACGATGAGCAGTTCTTC | CASSLERNDEQFF
TRBJ2-5 | TRBD2 | TRBV12-3/TRBV12-4 | . | TGTGCCGGCAACCCCATGCTAGCGGGGGGAGCACGGACCCAGTACTTC | CAGNPMLAGGARTQYF
TRBJ1-1 | TRBD1 | TRBV20-1 | . | TGCAGTGCCAAGACCCACCTGGGGACAGGGGGCACTGAAGCTTTCTTT | CSAKTHLGTGGTEAFF
TRBJ2-1 | . | TRBV10-3 | . | TGTGCCATCAGTGAGAGGATGGACAATGAGCAGTTCTTC | CAISERMDNEQFF
TRBJ1-4 | . | TRBV7-2 | . | TGTGCCAGCAGCACCGACATCGGTGAAAAACTGTTTTTT | CASSTDIGEKLFF
TRBJ2-3 | TRBD1 | TRBV5-1 | . | TGCGCCAGCAGCTCTGCCGGGACAGGGACCACAGATACGCAGTATTTT | CASSSAGTGTTDTQYF
TRBJ2-7 | . | TRBV12-3/TRBV12-4 | . | TGTGCCCGCAGTTCGGAGGGCGGCGAGCAGTACTTC | CARSSEGGEQYF
TRBJ2-7 | TRBD2 | TRBV2 | . | TGTGCCAGCAGTGATCCTAGCGGGACAACGAACTCCTACGAGCAGTACTTC | CASSDPSGTTNSYEQYF